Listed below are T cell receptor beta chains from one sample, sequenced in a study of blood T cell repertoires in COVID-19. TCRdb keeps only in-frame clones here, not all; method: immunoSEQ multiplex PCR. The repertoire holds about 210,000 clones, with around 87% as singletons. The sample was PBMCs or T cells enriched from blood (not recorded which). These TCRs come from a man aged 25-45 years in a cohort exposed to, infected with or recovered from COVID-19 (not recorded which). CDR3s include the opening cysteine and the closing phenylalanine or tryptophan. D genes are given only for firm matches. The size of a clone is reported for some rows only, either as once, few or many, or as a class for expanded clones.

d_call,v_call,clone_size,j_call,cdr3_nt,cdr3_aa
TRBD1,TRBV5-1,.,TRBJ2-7,TGCGCCAGCAGCTTGGATCCGGGACAGGGGAGTAATGAGCAGTACTTC,CASSLDPGQGSNEQYF
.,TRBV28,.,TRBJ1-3,TGTGCCAGCAGTTTAGGGGCTTGGGCTGGAAACACCATATATTTT,CASSLGAWAGNTIYF
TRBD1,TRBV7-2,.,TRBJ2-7,TGTGCCAGCAGCCGGGACAGGGGAAGCGAGCAGTACTTC,CASSRDRGSEQYF
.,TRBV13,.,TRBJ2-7,TGTGCCAGCAGCTTTGCCTCCGGCGAGCAGTACTTC,CASSFASGEQYF
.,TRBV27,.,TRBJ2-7,TGTGCCAGCAGTTTTTCACGAGGGTCCTACGAGCAGTACTTC,CASSFSRGSYEQYF
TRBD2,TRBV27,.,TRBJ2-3,TGTGCCAGCAGTCTCTGGGACTACACAGATACGCAGTATTTT,CASSLWDYTDTQYF
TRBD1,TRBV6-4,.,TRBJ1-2,TGTGCCAGCAGCGCCCCGGGGACAGGGAATGGCTACACCTTC,CASSAPGTGNGYTF
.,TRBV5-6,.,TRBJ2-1,TGTGCCAGCAGCTTGAGGGGTTTGGAGCAGTTCTTC,CASSLRGLEQFF
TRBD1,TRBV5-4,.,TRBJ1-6,TGTGCCAGCAGCCCTGGGCGGACAGGGGGCAATTCACCCCTCCACTTT,CASSPGRTGGNSPLHF
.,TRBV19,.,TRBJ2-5,TGTGCCAGTACCCGGTCCCCGGAGGAGACCCAGTACTTC,CASTRSPEETQYF
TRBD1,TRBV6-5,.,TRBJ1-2,TGTGCCAGCAGGACACCGGACAGGGGGCCGGATGGCTACACCTTC,CASRTPDRGPDGYTF
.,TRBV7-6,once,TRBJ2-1,TGTGCCAGCAGCTTTAGCAGCAGCTCCTACAATGAGCAGTTCTTC,CASSFSSSSYNEQFF
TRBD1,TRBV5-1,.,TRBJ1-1,TGCGCCAGCAGCCTGACAGGGCGTCTAATGAACACTGAAGCTTTCTTT,CASSLTGRLMNTEAFF
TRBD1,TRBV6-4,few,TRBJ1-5,TGTGCCAGCTGGGCTCTCCGGGACAGGGTAGGGCAGCCCCAGCATTTT,CASWALRDRVGQPQHF
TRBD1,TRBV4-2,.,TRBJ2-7,TGTGCCAGCAGCCCGGGGACAGTCACCTACGAGCAGTACTTC,CASSPGTVTYEQYF